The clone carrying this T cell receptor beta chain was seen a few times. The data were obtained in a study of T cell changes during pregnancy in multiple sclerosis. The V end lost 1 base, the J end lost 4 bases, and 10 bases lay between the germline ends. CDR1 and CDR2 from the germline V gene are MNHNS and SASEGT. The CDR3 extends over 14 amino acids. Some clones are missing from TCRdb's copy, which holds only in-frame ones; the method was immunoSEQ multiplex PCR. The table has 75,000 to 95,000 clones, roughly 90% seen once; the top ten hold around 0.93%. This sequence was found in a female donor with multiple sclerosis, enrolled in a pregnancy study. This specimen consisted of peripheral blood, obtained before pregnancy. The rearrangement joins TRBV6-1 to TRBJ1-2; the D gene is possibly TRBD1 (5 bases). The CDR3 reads CASSEVRGGYGYTF. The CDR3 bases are TGTGCCAGCAGTGAAGTGAGGGGAGGCTATGGCTACACCTTC.